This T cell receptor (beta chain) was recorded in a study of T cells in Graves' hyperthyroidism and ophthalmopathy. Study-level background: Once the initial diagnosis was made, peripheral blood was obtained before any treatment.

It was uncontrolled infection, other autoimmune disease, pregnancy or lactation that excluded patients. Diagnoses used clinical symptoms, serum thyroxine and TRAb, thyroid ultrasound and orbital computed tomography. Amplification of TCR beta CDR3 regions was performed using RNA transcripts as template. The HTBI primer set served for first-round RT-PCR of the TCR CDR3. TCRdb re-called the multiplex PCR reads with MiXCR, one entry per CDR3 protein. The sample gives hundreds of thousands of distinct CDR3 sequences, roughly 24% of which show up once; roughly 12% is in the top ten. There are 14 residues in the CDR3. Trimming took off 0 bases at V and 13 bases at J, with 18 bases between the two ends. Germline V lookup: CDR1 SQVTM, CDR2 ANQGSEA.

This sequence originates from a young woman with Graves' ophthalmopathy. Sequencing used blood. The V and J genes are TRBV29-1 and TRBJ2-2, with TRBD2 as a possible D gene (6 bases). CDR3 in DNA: TGCAGCGTTGAAGACGAGGGACTCCAGGGACGGCTGTTTTTT. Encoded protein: CSVEDEGLQGRLFF.